This record covers a single T cell receptor (beta chain). Deletions cut 4 bases from V and 1 base from J, with 12 bases between. The CDR3 runs to 15 residues. Germline V gene lookup returns CDR1 LGHDT and CDR2 YNNKEL (reference sequence). As handled by the study authors: Amplification of reference gene primers provided the estimated nucleated cell counts. Sequenced by immunoSEQ multiplex PCR; TCRdb stores in-frame clones only, minus some. The DNA was the basis for D and trimming; V, J and clone size are from that table. In the table there are 250,000 to 400,000 clones, roughly 88% of which are singletons. These data come from a study of blood T cell repertoires in COVID-19. Study at large: Samples taken during acute and convalescent COVID-19 were collected in the United States, Italy and Spain.

One Seattle source followed patients from active infection through their disease course. The TCR was taken from a woman aged 30 to 39 with COVID-19, enrolled during active disease. Sequences were obtained from peripheral blood. The chain has TRBV3-1 (or the pseudogene TRBV3-2) and TRBJ2-3, with a weak D call TRBD2 (6 bases). CDR3 protein: CASSRTGDGTDTQYF. The CDR3 nucleotides are TGTGCCAGCAGCCGGACGGGAGATGGCACAGATACGCAGTATTTT.